This TCR beta chain originates from a study of blood T cell repertoires in COVID-19. As for the study in general: T cells, B-cell-depleted T cells, or PBMCs supplied cDNA or gDNA.

Original processing notes: Nucleated cell counts were estimated from reference gene primer amplification. Sequenced by immunoSEQ multiplex PCR; TCRdb stores in-frame clones only, minus some. The V and J calls and clone size come from that table; D and trimming were worked out from the DNA. This sample yields more than 40,000 clones, of which roughly 80% are seen a single time; over 12% belongs to the top ten. The length of the CDR3 is 12 residues. Trimming removed 6 bases from V and 4 bases from J; junction bases left unmatched: 1. CDR1 ENHRY and CDR2 SYGVKD come from the germline V gene. The chain uses TRBV10-3 and TRBJ1-2; 8 nucleotides match TRBD1. The clonotype comes from a human donor with acute or convalescent COVID-19. The donor label of this sample is uncertain. The specimen was peripheral blood. CDR3 nucleotides: TGTGCCATCAGCGGGACAGGCTATGGCTACACCTTC. Translating it yields CAISGTGYGYTF.